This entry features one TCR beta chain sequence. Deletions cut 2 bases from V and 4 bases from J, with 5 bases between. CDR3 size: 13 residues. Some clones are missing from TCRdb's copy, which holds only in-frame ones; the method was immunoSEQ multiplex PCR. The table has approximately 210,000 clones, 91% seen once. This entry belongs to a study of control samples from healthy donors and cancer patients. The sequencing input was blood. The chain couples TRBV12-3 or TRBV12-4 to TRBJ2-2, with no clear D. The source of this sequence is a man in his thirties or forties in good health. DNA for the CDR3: TGTGCCAGCAGTTTAAGGCCCACCGGGGAGCTGTTTTTT. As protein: CASSLRPTGELFF.